This TCR beta chain is from a study of blood T cell repertoires in COVID-19. About the study: Acute and convalescent COVID-19 samples came from the United States, Italy and Spain. In each case, the material was cDNA or gDNA derived from T cells, B-cell-depleted T cells, or PBMCs.

In the original processing: Reference gene primer amplification in the assay estimated nucleated cell counts. Some clones are missing from TCRdb's copy, which holds only in-frame ones; the method was immunoSEQ multiplex PCR. That table gives V, J and clone size, and the DNA gave D and trimming. The table shows 45,000 to 55,000 clones, with approximately 90% occurring only once. Specimen: peripheral blood. The receptor comes from a woman in her thirties or forties with active COVID-19.

The chain's CDR3 is CASSQTSATDTQYF. CDR3 sequence (DNA): TGTGCCAGCAGCCAAACTAGTGCCACAGATACGCAGTATTTT. The rearrangement uses TRBV9 and TRBJ2-3; D possibly corresponds to TRBD2 (5 bases). The CDR3 consists of 14 residues. The ends were cut back, 4 bases at V and 2 bases at J, with 11 bases in the middle. CDR1 is SGDLS and CDR2 is YYNGEE in the germline V gene. Looking up the rest from reference TRBV9 and TRBJ2-3 gives the full variable domain: DSGVTQTPKHLITATGQRVTLRCSPRSGDLSVYWYQQSLDQGLQFLIQYYNGEERAKGNILERFSAQQFPDLHSELNLSSLELGDSALYFCASSQTSATDTQYFGPGTRLTVL.